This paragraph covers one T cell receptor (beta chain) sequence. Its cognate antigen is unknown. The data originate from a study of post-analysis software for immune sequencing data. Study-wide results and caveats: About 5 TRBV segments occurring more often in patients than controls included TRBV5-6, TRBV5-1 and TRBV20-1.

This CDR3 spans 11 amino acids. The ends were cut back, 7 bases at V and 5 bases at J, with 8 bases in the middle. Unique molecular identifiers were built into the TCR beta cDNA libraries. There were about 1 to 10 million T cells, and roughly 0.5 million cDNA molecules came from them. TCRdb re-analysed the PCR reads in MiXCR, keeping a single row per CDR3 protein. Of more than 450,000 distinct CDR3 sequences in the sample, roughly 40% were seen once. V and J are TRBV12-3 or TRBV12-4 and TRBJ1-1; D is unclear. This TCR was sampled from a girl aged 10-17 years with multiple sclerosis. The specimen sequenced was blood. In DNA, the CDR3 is TGTGCCAGCACCCTCGGTACTGAAGCTTTCTTT. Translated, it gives CASTLGTEAFF.